This T cell receptor (beta chain) was identified in a study of human T cells and chemical hapten exposure (dated by TCRdb to about 2021). Study-wide context: For sensitization, 2% DPC in acetone was applied to a roughly 2 cm by roughly 2 cm area of upper inner arm skin. Libraries were pooled for sequencing, and per-sample TCR yields varied mainly because of small differences in library volumes within the pool. Patch testing on the upper back used Finn chambers containing 0.01% DPC, with scoring done after 6 days according to International Contact Dermatitis Research Group standards. Roughly 30 alopecia patients provided blood for TCR sequencing at one to four time points (pre-sensitization, 2, 6 and 24 weeks). The study tracked peripheral blood TCR repertoire changes in vivo during primary and secondary sensitization to the hapten diphenylcyclopropenone (DPC) in alopecia patients. Throughout the roughly 23-week study period, patients were also given weekly therapeutic DPC doses on the scalp. Most of the patients in the cohort were female, and the cohort covered alopecia areata with under or over 50% scalp involvement, alopecia totalis and alopecia universalis. Patient blood was sampled pre-sensitization (week 0) and at 2, 6 and about 24 weeks after DPC sensitization.

General conclusions and limits of the study: Because all patients had alopecia, a presumed autoimmune disease, the immune response of the patients might differ from that of healthy individuals. After repeated subsampling, changes were observed in the strength of the expansion versus patch-test correlation and in the threshold at which the correlation became significant. The number of TCRs above 1 in 1000 frequency did not change with DPC sensitization; there was no evidence of global repertoire structure alterations. The number of PT1 expanded TCRs positively correlated with patch test score, significant at thresholds 8, 16 and 32 but not 4. Expanded TCRs formed significantly more large CDR3 similarity clusters than pre-sensitization or healthy control sets, consistent with antigen-driven responses.

This clonotype was seen only a few times. It lacks a known antigen. One base away there is no much larger clone; base qualities are not given. The protocol used for the library was RACE. Sequencing instrument: NextSeq 500. During library preparation, unique molecular identifiers were attached to individual cDNA molecules so that TCRs could be counted quantitatively and reproducibly. Both TCR alpha and TCR beta chains were sequenced from each blood RNA sample. In the paper's pipeline: The median number of TCRs per sample was approximately 98,000, ranging from about 20,000 to 700,000. V, J and CDR3 annotation of the TCR reads was carried out using the Decombinator software suite. To make PS versus PT1 abundance plots, every sample was subsampled to the same number of TCRs (28,000). Expanded TCRs were defined as absent before sensitization and observed at least eight times at the 2-week time point. The public sequencing data were trimmed at Q25 with fastp and processed into clonotypes with MiXCR by TCRdb, which kept only in-frame beta chains. Duplicate CDR3 protein sequences are folded into a single record with the most common DNA and genes. The V and J calls shown here were made by TCRdb, not taken from the authors' results. Recorded for this sample are roughly 96,000 distinct CDR3 sequences; 7% to 10% of them occurred a single time. The leading ten clones occupy 2% to 2.5% of the sample.

Sample time point, as interpreted from the label and publication: patch test 2, 6 weeks after DPC sensitization. The sample's treatment or condition label, in plain terms: therapeutic diphenylcyclopropenone sensitization with weekly scalp DPC. At every patch-test visit, the blood draw took place before the patch test was put on. To be eligible, patients had to be aged 18 to 70, diagnosed with alopecia and judged suitable for DPC therapy, while pregnant patients were excluded. Total RNA was extracted from unfractionated whole blood that had been collected in Tempus Blood RNA tubes. The germline V gene sets CDR1 to SGHRS and CDR2 to YFSETQ. Inclusive of the bounding cysteine and phenylalanine, the CDR3 is 16 residues long. Of all the DNA, just the CDR3 is kept, 48 bases in frame from base 1. V and J are trimmed by 4 bases and 4 bases, and the gene matches miss 11 bases of the junction.

Recombination connected TRBV5-1 to TRBJ1-5, and TRBD1 matches 7 of the central bases. This TCR was recovered from a woman aged 40 to 50 with alopecia areata. Some clones in this sample may be carry-over from other donors' samples. Sample: whole blood, taken in connection with sensitization to the hapten diphenylcyclopropenone (DPC). The CDR3 corresponds to CASSPTTGVRNQPQHF. The sequenced DNA: TGCGCCAGCAGCCCCACTACAGGGGTCCGGAATCAGCCCCAGCATTTT.